This passage covers 15 T cell receptor beta chains from one sample sequenced in a study of T cell repertoires in cytomegalovirus infection (dated by TCRdb to about 2019). These reads were obtained on an Illumina HiSeq 1500. TCRdb's own reprocessing of the public reads used fastp at Q25 and MiXCR and kept productive beta chains. For every CDR3 protein sequence, its rows merge into one entry that carries the most common genes and DNA. The sample yields approximately 270,000 distinct CDR3 sequences; about 20% were counted once. The top ten constitute approximately 19% of the sample. The treatment or condition tag for this specimen amounts to: in vitro stimulation with specific CMV peptide epitopes to enrich CMV-specific T cells. These receptors lack a known antigen. Source: cultured PBMCs, taken from culture after CMV antigen stimulation. These receptor sequences come from a human donor in good health (CMV status not recorded). Some clones in this sample may be carry-over from other donors' samples.

With regard to this clonotype: This may be a read error, as it is one base from a much larger clone. The CDR3 bases are TGTGCCAGCACTGACGCGGGAGTAATCTCCTACAATGAGCAGATCTTC. Its protein is CASTDAGVISYNEQIF. V gene TRBV6-6 combines with J gene TRBJ2-1, with 7 nucleotides matching TRBD2. This CDR3 has 16 amino acids. The V gene's germline CDR1 is MNHNY and CDR2 SVGAGI (reference sequence).

This clonotype came up a few times. This chain joins TRBV28 and TRBJ2-2, with D perhaps TRBD1 (5 bases). Germline V CDR1 and CDR2: MDHEN, SYDVKM. CDR3 length: 18 amino acids. V was cut by 3 bases and J by 0 bases, with 17 bases left in between. CDR3 region: CASSFYGTWGANTGELFF. The CDR3 nucleotides are TGTGCCAGCAGTTTCTACGGCACCTGGGGCGCGAACACCGGGGAGCTGTTTTTT.

This clonotype was observed many times. This chain links TRBV7-8 with TRBJ1-4; 7 positions match TRBD1. CDR3 length equals 14 residues. Germline V gene sequence: CDR1 SGHVS, CDR2 FQNEAQ. The trim removed 0 bases at V and 8 bases at J, leaving 3 bases unmatched. CDR3 sequence (DNA): TGTGCCAGCAGCTTAGCTGGGACAGCCGAAAAACTGTTTTTT. This codes for CASSLAGTAEKLFF. The variable domain in full, with the rest retrieved from reference TRBV7-8 and TRBJ1-4, is GAGVSQSPRYKVAKRGQDVALRCDPISGHVSLFWYQQALGQGPEFLTYFQNEAQLDKSGLPSDRFFAERPEGSVSTLKIQRTQQEDSAVYLCASSLAGTAEKLFFGSGTQLSVL.

The chain recombines TRBV7-9 with TRBJ2-3, with TRBD2 matching over 13 bases. The germline V gene has CDR1 SEHNR and CDR2 FQNEAQ (reference sequence). Trimming at V came to 2 bases and at J to 0 bases, leaving 5 bases not matched to a gene. The CDR3 contains 18 residues. CDR3 DNA: TGTGCCAGCAGCTTACGGGGGACTAGCGGGACTAGCACAGATACGCAGTATTTT. Translating gives CASSLRGTSGTSTDTQYF.

The J gene is TRBJ2-7, the V gene TRBV12-3 or TRBV12-4, with TRBD2 matching over 9 bases. The CDR3 is made up of 15 amino acids. Losses at the gene ends were 2 bases for V and 2 bases for J; bases not matched to a gene: 4. This chain's CDR3 is CASSLRAGGPYEQYV. In DNA, the CDR3 is TGTGCCAGCAGTTTAAGGGCGGGAGGGCCCTACGAGCAGTACGTC.

V is TRBV15 and J is TRBJ1-1, with D possibly TRBD1 on 5 matching bases. The V end was cut by 8 bases, the J end by 1 base, with 11 bases between. Germline CDR1 and CDR2: LNHNV and YYDKDF (reference sequence). The CDR3 runs to 13 residues. The CDR3 protein is CATSGAKNTEAFF. The CDR3 DNA reads as TGTGCCACCTCTGGGGCGAAGAACACTGAAGCTTTCTTT.

The chain employs TRBV7-9 and TRBJ1-2, with D unclear. The CDR3 contains 13 residues. Trimming cost V 5 bases and J 8 bases, with 15 bases left between them. CDR1 SEHNR and CDR2 FQNEAQ come from the germline V gene (reference sequence). CDR3 amino acids: CASSPPRLEGYTF. For the CDR3, the DNA is TGTGCCAGCAGCCCCCCGAGGCTGGAGGGCTACACCTTC.

There are many counts of this clonotype. The chain carries TRBV7-2 and TRBJ1-4; D is unclear. Germline CDR1 SGHTA, CDR2 FQGNSA. CDR3 size: 14 residues. Deletions cut 4 bases from V and 4 bases from J, with 10 bases between. The CDR3 protein is CASSYDRYNEKLFF. DNA for the CDR3: TGTGCCAGCAGCTACGACCGATATAATGAAAAACTGTTTTTT. The whole variable domain, remainder taken from reference TRBV7-2 and TRBJ1-4, is GAGVSQSPSNKVTEKGKDVELRCDPISGHTALYWYRQSLGQGLEFLIYFQGNSAPDKSGLPSDRFSAERTGGSVSTLTIQRTQQEDSAVYLCASSYDRYNEKLFFGSGTQLSVL.

The chain joins TRBV18 to TRBJ2-5; D uncertain. The germline V and J ends were trimmed by 2 bases and 2 bases, with 6 bases remaining between them. Germline V lookup: CDR1 KGHSH, CDR2 LQKENI. The CDR3 sequence is 13 residues long. CDR3 DNA: TGTGCCAGCTCACCAGGGGATCAAGAGACCCAGTACTTC. Amino acid sequence: CASSPGDQETQYF.

This clonotype has ten or more counts. The DNA of the CDR3 is TGTGCCAGCAGCTTAACAAGAATAGGCACAGATACGCAGTATTTT. Protein product: CASSLTRIGTDTQYF. The chain links TRBV7-2 to TRBJ2-3; no reliable D call. The CDR3 spans 15 residues. Germline lookup yields CDR1 SGHTA and CDR2 FQGNSA. The V end was cut by 2 bases, the J end by 1 base, with 10 bases between.

The chain carries TRBV6-2 or TRBV6-3 and TRBJ2-1; tentative D call: TRBD2 (5 bases). Between the trimmed V and J ends, which lost 2 bases and 3 bases, there was a span of 20 bases. The CDR3 covers 18 residues. Germline V gene sequence: CDR1 MNHEY, CDR2 SVGEGT. In nucleotides, the CDR3 is TGTGCCAGCAGTTACCCAGGACTTTCTATGGGCCTCTACAATGAGCAGTTCTTC. Translated, it gives CASSYPGLSMGLYNEQFF.

This chain joins TRBV6-2 or TRBV6-3 and TRBJ2-1, with TRBD2 matching over 8 bases. Germline V lookup: CDR1 MNHEY, CDR2 SVGEGT. This CDR3 is built from 16 residues. V was pared by 5 bases and J by 7 bases, with 13 bases of the junction left unmatched. The CDR3 loop is CASSRTASGRRNEQFF. The CDR3 bases are TGTGCCAGCAGTCGAACAGCCAGCGGGAGAAGGAATGAGCAGTTCTTC.

The table lists this clonotype with a few counts. The chain links TRBV29-1 to TRBJ2-1, with D unclear. CDR3 length: 14 residues. Trimming took off 0 bases at V and 6 bases at J, with 12 bases between the two ends. The germline CDR1 and CDR2 sequences are SQVTM and ANQGSEA. The CDR3 coding sequence is TGCAGCGTTGAAGATGGTCCAAAGGCCAATGAGCAGTTCTTC. Its translation: CSVEDGPKANEQFF.

Ten or more counts support this clonotype. This chain links TRBV12-3 or TRBV12-4 with TRBJ2-3; 9 nucleotides match TRBD2. This CDR3 contains 14 residues. V lost 8 bases and J lost 4; bases outside the gene matches: 7. The DNA for the CDR3 is TGTGCCAGCCTCCGGCGGGAGGGCGCAGATACGCAGTATTTT. It encodes CASLRREGADTQYF.

The rearrangement links TRBV4-1 to TRBJ1-1, with D maybe TRBD1 (5 bases). The CDR3 runs 15 residues. Germline CDR1 MGHRA, CDR2 YSYEKL. The germline V and J ends were trimmed by 1 base and 3 bases, with 12 bases remaining between them. CDR3 bases: TGCGCCAGCAGCCAAGGTCTCCGCAGGGACACTGAAGCTTTCTTT. This gives the protein CASSQGLRRDTEAFF.